These 3 T cell receptor beta chains were all obtained from the same sample, sequenced in a study of human T cells and chemical hapten exposure. TCRdb called the RACE reads again in MiXCR, with one record for every CDR3 protein. The repertoire holds approximately 370,000 distinct CDR3 sequences, around 5% seen once, with around 8% in the top ten. Time point in this sample: pre-sensitization, week 0. Treatment meaning: therapeutic diphenylcyclopropenone sensitization with weekly scalp DPC. The material was whole blood, obtained in connection with sensitization to the hapten diphenylcyclopropenone (DPC). These TCRs come from a woman under 30 with alopecia areata. Some clones in this sample may be carry-over from other donors' samples.

In its sample, this clonotype was seen a few times. The chain recombines TRBV3-1 with TRBJ2-1, with a possible D match to TRBD1 (5 bases). The V and J ends lost 1 base and 11 bases respectively, with 9 bases between them. Looked up from germline, CDR1 is LGHDT and CDR2 is YNNKEL (reference sequence). There are 12 residues in the CDR3. CDR3 protein: CASSQAGYQQFF. The CDR3 coding sequence is TGTGCCAGCAGCCAAGCAGGGTATCAGCAGTTCTTC.

At least ten counts were recorded for this clonotype. The rearrangement joins TRBV29-1 to TRBJ2-7; D not resolved. Trimming removed 7 bases at V and 3 bases at J, with 19 bases between. The CDR3 has 14 residues. CDR1 SQVTM and CDR2 ANQGSEA come from the germline V gene. The CDR3: CSADSGGTSYEQYF. CDR3 sequence (DNA): TGCAGCGCAGATTCAGGTGGAACCAGCTACGAGCAGTACTTC.

This clonotype was seen repeatedly, ten times or more. CDR3 region: CSAERGWGEKLFF. CDR3 in DNA: TGCAGTGCTGAAAGGGGGTGGGGTGAAAAACTGTTTTTT. The V call is TRBV20-1, the J call TRBJ1-4, with D perhaps TRBD1 (6 bases). The CDR3 has 13 residues. Germline CDR1 reads DFQATT; CDR2 reads SNEGSKA (reference sequence). V lost 5 bases to trimming and J lost 7 bases, with 14 bases between them.